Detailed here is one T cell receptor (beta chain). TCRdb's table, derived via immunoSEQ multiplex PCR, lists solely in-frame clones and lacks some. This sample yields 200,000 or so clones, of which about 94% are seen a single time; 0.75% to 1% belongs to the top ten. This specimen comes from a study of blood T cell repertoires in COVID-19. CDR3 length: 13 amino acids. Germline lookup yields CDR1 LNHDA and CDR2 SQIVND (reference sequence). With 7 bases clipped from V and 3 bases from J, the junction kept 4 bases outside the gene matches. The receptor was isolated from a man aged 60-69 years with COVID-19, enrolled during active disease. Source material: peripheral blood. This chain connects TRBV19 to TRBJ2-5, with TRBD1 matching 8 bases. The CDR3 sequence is CASIPTGEETQYF. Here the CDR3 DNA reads TGTGCCAGTATCCCGACAGGGGAAGAGACCCAGTACTTC.